This paragraph reports one TCR beta chain. What antigen it recognizes has not been identified. No per-base quality is available; no much larger clone lies one base away. This sample is part of a study of robustness of blood B and T cell sequencing (dated by TCRdb to about 2018). Regarding the study in general: The goal of the study was to find out how much peripheral blood is required to reliably describe the TCRbeta and IgG repertoires of an individual. Each of the roughly ten independently drawn blood samples had its TCRbeta and IgG repertoires measured. As technical replicates, two replicate TCRbeta cDNA libraries were made from one shared RNA pool taken from a single 10 ml draw. Results and caveats for the whole study, not just this receptor: No improvement in the overlap of rare TCRbeta clonotypes was observed when tubes were pooled, implying that much larger blood volumes would be needed for rare TCRbeta clonotypes to be captured. Every single 10 ml sample contained the 1,000 most abundant TCRbeta clonotypes from the pooled draws. The TCRbeta rarefaction curves did not fully level off, which suggests under-sequencing or many low-abundance clonotypes. Immediate fractionation was required for EDTA tubes, so the use of EDTA tubes in multi-site collections was limited. Evidence of cross-contamination, likely from batch processing, showed up in one pair of TCRbeta libraries, so the UMI-sequence pairs shared by that pair of libraries were removed. When technical replicate libraries were compared, 90% to 95% of the top 10,000 TCRbeta clonotypes in one library also turned up in the other. Combining 3 or 4 tubes (roughly 29-40 ml blood) brought coverage of the top 10,000 TCRbeta clonotypes close to saturation.

CDR1 and CDR2 were assigned from the germline V gene as ENHRY and SYGVKD. V drops 2 bases and J drops 7 bases, leaving 8 bases in between. CDR3 length: 12 amino acids, cysteine to phenylalanine. The entry retains the CDR3 DNA only, 36 bases that are in frame from base 1. Receptor amplification or capture employed PCR. These reads were obtained on an Illumina MiSeq. cDNA was synthesized with SMARTScribe reverse transcriptase and a 5' template-switch oligo that added a universal priming site. Each cDNA molecule was tagged by a 12-nucleotide random unique molecular identifier (UMI) carried on the template-switch oligo. Chain-specific reverse primers targeted TCRbeta transcripts during reverse transcription. Uracil DNA glycosylase treatment removed residual template-switch adapters, and cDNA was purified with a Qiagen MinElute kit. The first PCR used KAPA HiFi HotStart ReadyMix for 20 to 25 cycles, split across four 50 ul reactions with step-out primers. Before any further amplification, the products of the first-round PCR were gel-purified. Illumina Nextera adapters were attached in a second PCR of about 8 cycles, and the libraries were then purified and pooled. A 50-nucleotide 5' read captured the UMI barcode for each TCRbeta molecule. Turning to the authors' computational methods: Using the MIGEC toolkit, reads were grouped by UMI into consensus reads. Final reads were produced by merging forward and reverse consensus reads with PEAR. Identical UMI-sequence pairs shared across libraries were treated as cross-sample contamination and removed by a custom decontamination script. V(D)J assignment and CDR3 extraction were performed with MIGMAP, a wrapper around IgBLAST. TCR clonotypes were defined by identical V gene, J gene and CDR3 amino acid sequence, and CDR1 and CDR2 were left unsequenced. The public sequencing data were trimmed at Q25 with fastp and processed into clonotypes with MiXCR by TCRdb, which kept only in-frame beta chains. When rows share a CDR3 protein, they turn into one entry using the most common DNA and genes. V and J calls and clone size were set by TCRdb, not the authors. The table for this sample lists 3,500 to 4,000 distinct CDR3 sequences; 50% of them were counted only once. The top ten clones comprise around a quarter of the sample.

TCRbeta repertoires were quantified from mRNA rather than genomic DNA, which captures expressed receptors. Without cell sorting, buffy coat leukocytes were collected into Trizol, and RNA was extracted using the Direct-zol RNA MiniPrep Plus kit. EDTA blood tubes were spun right away at 4 degrees C to separate plasma, buffy coat and red blood cells. This chain is built from TRBV10-3 and TRBJ1-2, with the D gene not confidently named. The sample was peripheral blood. This clonotype was obtained from a human donor in good health. The bases are TGTGCCATCAGTGAGGTGGTGGGTGGCTACACCTTC. Its amino acids are CAISEVVGGYTF.